The T cell receptor (beta chain) described here comes from a study of blood T cell repertoires in COVID-19. On the study more broadly: Donors in the United States, Italy and Spain gave samples during acute or convalescent COVID-19. PBMCs, B-cell-depleted T cells, or T cells provided the cDNA or gDNA that made up the material.

Study processing details: Amplification of reference gene primers was used by the study to estimate nucleated cell counts. The table came from immunoSEQ multiplex PCR; TCRdb's copy has only in-frame clones and leaves some out. That table gives V, J and clone size, and the DNA gave D and trimming. Of about 140,000 clones in the sample, about 84% were seen once. The sample was peripheral blood. This clonotype originated in a woman at least 80 years old in a cohort sampled during active or convalescent COVID-19.

CDR3 sequence (DNA): TGTGCCAGCAGCGTAGCGGGGGGTGAGCAGTTCTTC. It yields the protein CASSVAGGEQFF. The rearrangement uses TRBV6-5 and TRBJ2-1, with 10 bases fitting TRBD2. With V trimmed by 6 bases and J by 9 bases, 2 bases remained unmatched. Germline V lookup: CDR1 MNHEY, CDR2 SVGAGI. The CDR3 spans 12 residues.